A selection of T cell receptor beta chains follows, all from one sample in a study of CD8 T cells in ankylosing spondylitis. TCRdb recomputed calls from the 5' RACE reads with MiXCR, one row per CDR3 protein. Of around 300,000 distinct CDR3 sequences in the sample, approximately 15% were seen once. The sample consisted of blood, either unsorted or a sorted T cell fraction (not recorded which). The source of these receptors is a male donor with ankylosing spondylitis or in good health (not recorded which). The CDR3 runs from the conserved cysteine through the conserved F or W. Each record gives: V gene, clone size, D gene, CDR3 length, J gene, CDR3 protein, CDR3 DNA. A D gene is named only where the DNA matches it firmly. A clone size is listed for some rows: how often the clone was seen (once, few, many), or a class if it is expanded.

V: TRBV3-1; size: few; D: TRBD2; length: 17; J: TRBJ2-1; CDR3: CASSQIPGGGSMHEQFF; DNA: TGTGCCAGCAGCCAAATCCCTGGAGGCGGGAGTATGCATGAGCAGTTCTTC
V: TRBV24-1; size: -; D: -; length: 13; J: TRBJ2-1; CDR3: CATSDSWANEQFF; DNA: TGTGCCACCAGTGATTCCTGGGCCAATGAGCAGTTCTTC
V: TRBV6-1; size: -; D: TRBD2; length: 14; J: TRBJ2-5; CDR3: CASNRGGPGETQYF; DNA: TGTGCCAGCAACCGGGGGGGTCCGGGTGAGACCCAGTACTTC
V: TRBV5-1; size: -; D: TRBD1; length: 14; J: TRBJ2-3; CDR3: CASSLGTGMDTQYF; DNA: TGCGCCAGCAGCCTAGGGACAGGGATGGATACGCAGTATTTT
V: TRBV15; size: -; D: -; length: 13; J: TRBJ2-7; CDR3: CATSRRRGAEQYF; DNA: TGTGCCACCAGCAGGAGGAGAGGGGCCGAGCAGTACTTC
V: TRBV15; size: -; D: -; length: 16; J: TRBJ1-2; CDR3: CATSRDPRTVLGGYTF; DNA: TGTGCCACCAGCAGAGATCCAAGGACGGTCTTAGGAGGCTACACCTTC
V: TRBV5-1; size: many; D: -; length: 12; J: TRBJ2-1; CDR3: CASSRGDSAANF; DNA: TGCGCCAGCAGCAGAGGGGATTCAGCCGCTAATTTC
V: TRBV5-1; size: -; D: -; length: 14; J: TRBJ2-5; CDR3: CASSLAVSQETQYF; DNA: TGCGCCAGCAGCTTGGCGGTGAGCCAAGAGACCCAGTACTTC
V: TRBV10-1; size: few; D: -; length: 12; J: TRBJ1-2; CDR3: CASSGGTVGYTF; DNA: TGCGCCAGCAGTGGAGGGACCGTCGGCTACACCTTC
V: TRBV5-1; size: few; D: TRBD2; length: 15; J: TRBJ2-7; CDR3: CASSPASGSFYEQYF; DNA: TGCGCCAGCAGCCCGGCGAGCGGGAGCTTCTACGAGCAGTACTTC